The rows below give T cell receptor beta chains drawn from one sample of a study of cytomegalovirus exposure and HLA in healthy donors. Clones were read by immunoSEQ multiplex PCR, and TCRdb kept only the in-frame ones, dropping some. Of roughly 130,000 clones listed, about three quarters are singletons. Sequencing was done on a sample of PBMCs. Every receptor here comes from a middle-aged man in good health and CMV-seropositive. CDR3s include the opening cysteine and the closing phenylalanine or tryptophan. A D gene is named only where the DNA matches it firmly. Rows may omit the clone size; those that give it use once, few, many or a size class.

>-|TRBV6-1|TRBJ1-2|-|16
CASSDPRRLANYGYTF
TGTGCCAGCAGTGATCCACGACGGCTAGCTAACTATGGCTACACCTTC
>-|TRBV28|TRBJ1-3|-|15
CASRDWRTSGNTIYF
TGTGCCAGCAGGGATTGGCGGACTTCTGGAAACACCATATATTTT
>TRBD2|TRBV2|TRBJ2-7|-|17
CASSDAIAGGDSYEQYF
TGTGCCAGCAGTGATGCGATAGCGGGGGGGGATTCCTACGAGCAGTACTTC
>-|TRBV2|TRBJ1-1|-|14
CASSGGTLNTEAFF
TGTGCCAGCAGTGGGGGGACACTGAACACTGAAGCTTTCTTT
>-|TRBV11-2|TRBJ2-2|-|14
CASSLARQAGELFF
TGTGCCAGCAGCTTAGCCCGACAAGCCGGGGAGCTGTTTTTT
>-|TRBV27|TRBJ2-7|-|13
CASSQRLPYEQYF
TGTGCCAGCAGCCAGCGGTTACCTTACGAGCAGTACTTC
>-|TRBV5-1|TRBJ1-5|-|16
CASSAIPGGAGQPQHF
TGCGCCAGCAGCGCAATACCCGGTGGGGCTGGTCAGCCCCAGCATTTT
>-|TRBV5-8|TRBJ1-6|-|16
CASSWERGSYNSPLHF
TGTGCCAGCAGCTGGGAGCGTGGGTCCTATAATTCACCCCTCCACTTT
>-|TRBV21-1|TRBJ2-7|-|14
CASSRYLFSYEQYF
TGTGCCAGCAGCCGGTATTTATTCTCCTACGAGCAGTACTTC
>-|TRBV6-6|TRBJ1-6|once|12
CASAGGGSPLHF
TGTGCCAGCGCGGGGGGCGGCTCACCCCTCCACTTT
>TRBD2|TRBV4-1|TRBJ2-7|once|18
CASSQSQTESGSSYEQYF
TGCGCCAGCAGCCAATCCCAAACAGAAAGCGGGAGCTCCTACGAGCAGTACTTC
>TRBD1|TRBV18|TRBJ2-4|-|17
CASSPPSGTGSKNIQYF
TGTGCCAGCTCACCACCCTCAGGGACAGGGAGTAAAAACATTCAGTACTTC
>TRBD1|TRBV10-3|TRBJ1-3|-|13
CAIQGNSGNTIYF
TGTGCCATACAGGGGAACTCTGGAAACACCATATATTTT
>TRBD1|TRBV5-1|TRBJ2-7|once|14
CASTRTGDSYEQYF
TGCGCCAGCACCCGAACAGGGGATTCCTACGAGCAGTACTTC
>TRBD1|TRBV25-1|TRBJ1-2|-|15
CASSEWRDRGYGYTF
TGTGCCAGCAGTGAATGGCGGGACAGGGGGTATGGCTACACCTTC
>-|TRBV18|TRBJ2-7|-|14
CASSRRGLFYEQYF
TGTGCCAGCTCACGCAGGGGATTATTCTACGAGCAGTACTTC
>TRBD1|TRBV5-1|TRBJ2-1|-|16
CASSSTGDMSYNEQFF
TGCGCCAGCAGCTCGACAGGGGATATGTCCTACAATGAGCAGTTCTTC
>TRBD1|TRBV6-5|TRBJ1-2|-|15
CASSGRPGGIYGYTF
TGTGCCAGCAGTGGGCGGCCAGGGGGGATCTATGGCTACACCTTC
>TRBD1|TRBV27|TRBJ1-5|few|16
CASSLSWDSHNQPQHF
TGTGCCAGCAGTTTATCTTGGGACAGCCACAATCAGCCCCAGCATTTT
>TRBD1|TRBV5-1|TRBJ1-2|-|15
CASRTWTGDFYGYTF
TGCGCCAGCAGGACCTGGACAGGGGACTTCTATGGCTACACCTTC
>-|TRBV11-2|TRBJ2-3|-|16
CASSTIGGVVRDTQYF
TGTGCCAGCAGCACCATTGGGGGCGTAGTTCGGGATACGCAGTATTTT
>-|TRBV19|TRBJ1-6|-|14
CASSIGGGNSPLHF
TGTGCCAGTAGTATAGGTGGGGGGAATTCACCCCTCCACTTT
>-|TRBV6-5|TRBJ1-1|-|13
CASSYKSAAEAFF
TGTGCCAGCAGTTATAAGTCGGCGGCTGAAGCTTTCTTT
>TRBD1|TRBV6-1|TRBJ2-7|few|16
CASREGTGVITYEQYF
TGTGCCAGCAGGGAAGGGACAGGGGTGATAACCTACGAGCAGTACTTC
>TRBD1|TRBV9|TRBJ2-3|-|16
CASSVDRGRGADTQYF
TGTGCCAGCAGCGTCGACAGGGGGCGCGGCGCAGATACGCAGTATTTT
>-|TRBV7-9|TRBJ2-5|once|15
CASSLAEGVLETQYF
TGTGCCAGCAGCTTAGCGGAAGGGGTATTAGAGACCCAGTACTTC
>-|TRBV19|TRBJ2-7|once|15
CASSRFSGALYEQYF
TGTGCCAGTAGTCGCTTCTCAGGGGCTTTGTACGAGCAGTACTTC
>TRBD1|TRBV10-3|TRBJ1-1|-|16
CAIRSSGGAGITEAFF
TGTGCCATCAGGTCTTCAGGGGGCGCGGGTATCACTGAAGCTTTCTTT
>-|TRBV9|TRBJ1-1|-|13
CASSVGANRVAFF
TGTGCCAGCAGCGTAGGGGCAAACAGGGTTGCTTTCTTT
>-|TRBV5-5|TRBJ2-3|-|14
CASSFGRGADTQYF
TGTGCCAGCAGCTTCGGCAGGGGGGCAGATACGCAGTATTTT
>TRBD2|TRBV2|TRBJ2-5|-|15
CATQRAGVIQETQYF
TGTGCCACTCAGAGAGCGGGGGTTATCCAAGAGACCCAGTACTTC
>TRBD1|TRBV28|TRBJ1-2|-|13
CASSLDRGIGYTF
TGTGCCAGCAGCTTGGACAGGGGGATTGGCTACACCTTC
>-|TRBV29-1|TRBJ1-1|-|15
CSVGQIIHSNTEAFF
TGCAGCGTTGGACAAATAATCCACAGTAACACTGAAGCTTTCTTT
>-|TRBV9|TRBJ1-4|-|18
CASSVDSRVYQSNEKLFF
TGTGCCAGCAGCGTAGACTCCAGGGTGTACCAGAGTAATGAAAAACTGTTTTTT
>-|TRBV2|TRBJ2-3|-|14
CASSYREITDTQYF
TGTGCCAGCAGTTACAGGGAAATCACAGATACGCAGTATTTT
>TRBD1|TRBV11-2|TRBJ2-3|-|16
CASSLGGTGSTDTQYF
TGTGCCAGCAGCTTAGGGGGGACAGGCAGCACAGATACGCAGTATTTT
>-|TRBV19|TRBJ2-1|-|15
CASSITGSSYNEQFF
TGTGCCAGTAGTATTACAGGGAGCTCCTACAATGAGCAGTTCTTC
>-|TRBV28|TRBJ1-1|-|16
CASSLGGLGGNTEAFF
TGTGCCAGCAGTTTGGGTGGGCTCGGTGGGAACACTGAAGCTTTCTTT
>-|TRBV18|TRBJ1-2|-|15
CASSSVGATNYGYTF
TGTGCCAGCTCCTCCGTGGGGGCCACTAACTATGGCTACACCTTC
>-|TRBV19|TRBJ2-5|-|15
CASSIDLEGRETQYF
TGTGCCAGTAGTATAGATCTGGAGGGCCGGGAGACCCAGTACTTC
>-|TRBV30|TRBJ1-1|-|15
CAWSVGGGMNTEAFF
TGTGCCTGGAGTGTAGGGGGGGGCATGAACACTGAAGCTTTCTTT
>TRBD2|TRBV9|TRBJ2-1|few|16
CASSVGDSGRRDEQFF
TGTGCCAGCAGCGTAGGTGATAGCGGGAGGAGGGATGAGCAGTTCTTC
>-|TRBV6-7|TRBJ1-6|-|18
CASSLTNPRPGRNSPLHF
TGTGCCAGCAGTCTCACCAATCCCCGACCTGGGCGTAATTCACCCCTCCACTTT
>-|TRBV18|TRBJ2-5|-|11
CASSPEETQYF
TGTGCCAGCTCACCCGAGGAGACCCAGTACTTC
>TRBD1|TRBV18|TRBJ2-5|-|13
CASSPGTVETQYF
TGTGCCAGCTCGCCTGGGACAGTAGAGACCCAGTACTTC
>-|TRBV28|TRBJ1-1|once|13
CASSLPVNTEAFF
TGTGCCAGCAGTTTACCCGTGAACACTGAAGCTTTCTTT
>-|TRBV6-1|TRBJ1-2|-|14
CASSESGLDYGYTF
TGTGCCAGCAGTGAATCGGGTTTGGACTATGGCTACACCTTC
>TRBD2|TRBV2|TRBJ2-1|-|15
CAGTRGSAGENEQFF
TGTGCCGGAACCCGGGGGTCAGCGGGAGAAAATGAGCAGTTCTTC
>-|TRBV10-3|TRBJ2-3|-|11
CAALAGYTQYF
TGTGCCGCACTAGCTGGGTATACGCAGTATTTT
>TRBD2|TRBV5-1|TRBJ2-2|-|16
CASMDLAGGHTGELFF
TGCGCCAGCATGGATCTGGCGGGGGGTCACACCGGGGAGCTGTTTTTT
>-|TRBV2|TRBJ2-2|-|11
CASSVFGELFF
TGTGCCAGCAGTGTATTCGGGGAGCTGTTTTTT
>TRBD1|TRBV10-3|TRBJ2-1|-|16
CAISQTRGQGTGEQFF
TGTGCCATCAGTCAAACAAGGGGACAGGGGACGGGTGAGCAGTTCTTC